This T cell receptor beta chain is drawn from a study of blood T cell repertoires in COVID-19. For the study at large: PBMCs, B-cell-depleted T cells, or T cells were the source of the cDNA or gDNA that made up the material.

Per the original data handling: Using reference gene primer amplification, nucleated cell counts were estimated. Clones were sequenced by immunoSEQ multiplex PCR, and TCRdb holds only the in-frame ones, with some missing. D and trimming were read from the DNA, whereas the V and J calls and clone size are those reported in that table. The sample has about 160,000 clones, around 80% seen once. Note on this clone: This same CDR3 is encoded by further DNA sequences in the sample.

This TCR came from a man aged 55 to 69 with acute or convalescent COVID-19. Sequenced input: peripheral blood.

CDR3 residues: CSVETGGTEAFF. The DNA for the CDR3 is TGCAGCGTTGAGACCGGGGGCACTGAAGCTTTCTTT. The V and J genes are TRBV29-1 and TRBJ1-1; a possible D gene is TRBD1 (5 bases). The V end was cut by 3 bases, the J end by 4 bases, with 9 bases between. Looked up from germline, CDR1 is SQVTM and CDR2 is ANQGSEA. CDR3 length: 12 amino acids. Full variable domain (outside the CDR3, taken from reference TRBV29-1 and TRBJ1-1): SAVISQKPSRDICQRGTSLTIQCQVDSQVTMMFWYRQQPGQSLTLIATANQGSEATYESGFVIDKFPISRPNLTFSTLTVSNMSPEDSSIYLCSVETGGTEAFFGQGTRLTVV.